This T cell receptor (beta chain) comes out of a study of CD8 T cells in ankylosing spondylitis. CDR1 WSHSY and CDR2 SAAADI come from the germline V gene. CDR3 size: 14 residues. The trim removed 5 bases at V and 5 bases at J, leaving 7 bases unmatched. TCRdb processed the 5' RACE reads anew with MiXCR; each CDR3 protein has one entry. The sample lists 200,000 to 250,000 distinct CDR3 sequences, around 17% occurring once. This clonotype was recorded many times. Its specificity is not known. General study points: Disease-associated clonotypes exhibited CD8+ identity and were relatively infrequent in peripheral blood. Characteristic of ankylosing spondylitis blood, it appeared, was a TCR beta motif comprising about eight highly homologous variants.

Source material: blood, either unsorted or a sorted T cell fraction (not recorded which). The chain uses TRBV10-2 and TRBJ1-1; 8 positions agree with TRBD1. The source is a male donor with ankylosing spondylitis. CDR3 coding DNA: TGCGCCAGCAGTTGGACAGGGCAGGGGACTGAAGCTTTCTTT. Its translation: CASSWTGQGTEAFF.